Only one count was recorded for the clone carrying this TCR beta chain. TCRdb's copy holds only in-frame clones and misses some; the assay was immunoSEQ multiplex PCR. The table records tens of thousands of clones, just under 95% of them present only once. CDR3 size: 15 residues. Germline CDR1 reads SGHRS; CDR2 reads YFSETQ. J was trimmed by 9 bases and V by 3 bases; bases with no gene match: 7. The data stem from a study of technical replicates of blood from a few donors. The TCR originated in a human donor in good health. This rearrangement joins TRBV5-1 to TRBJ2-1; TRBD1 matches 12 bases. Sequencing used T cells isolated from PBMCs. The CDR3 region has the DNA TGCGCCAGCAGCTACGGGACAGGGGGCAGGATTGAGCAGTTCTTC. Protein product: CASSYGTGGRIEQFF.